The 29 T cell receptor beta chains below come from one sample, sequenced in a study of T cells in Graves' hyperthyroidism and ophthalmopathy. Researchers took RNA transcripts and amplified the TCR beta CDR3 regions from them. First-round RT-PCR targeting the TCR CDR3 was performed with the HTBI primer set. One entry per CDR3 protein, called by TCRdb with MiXCR from the multiplex PCR reads. The sample lists 600,000 to 900,000 distinct CDR3 sequences, 16% occurring once. What was sequenced was blood. Every receptor here comes from a man between 18 and 35 years old with Graves' hyperthyroidism.

This clonotype was seen repeatedly, ten times or more. The genes are TRBV28 and TRBJ2-1, with 8 bases aligning to TRBD2. The germline gives CDR1 MDHEN, CDR2 SYDVKM. V lost 3 bases, J lost 6 bases, and 7 bases stayed unmatched. The CDR3 length is 15 residues. The CDR3 protein is CASSFHGRGSNEQFF. The CDR3 DNA reads as TGTGCCAGCAGTTTCCACGGGAGGGGCTCCAATGAGCAGTTCTTC.

The rearrangement joins TRBV4-3 to TRBJ2-7; tentative D call: TRBD2 (5 bases). The V end lost 3 bases, the J end lost 2 bases, and 17 bases lay between the germline ends. The CDR3 has 16 amino acids. CDR1 LGHNA and CDR2 YSLEER come from the germline V gene. DNA of the CDR3: TGCGCCAGCAGCCAGCAACTAGACCAGTCTACCTACGAGCAGTACTTC. It encodes CASSQQLDQSTYEQYF.

This clonotype was seen at least ten times. J is TRBJ1-5 and V is TRBV28, with D hard to call. The CDR3 is 14 residues long. Trimming pared 2 bases from V and 7 bases from J, leaving 12 bases between. Germline V gives CDR1 MDHEN, CDR2 SYDVKM. The CDR3: CASSLGSVKQPQHF. Written as DNA, the CDR3 is TGTGCCAGCAGTTTAGGGTCCGTAAAACAGCCCCAGCATTTT.

The genes are TRBV19 and TRBJ1-1; D gene uncertain. V was trimmed by 3 bases and J by 0 bases, leaving 11 bases between them. The CDR3 has 15 amino acids. Germline V gene lookup returns CDR1 LNHDA and CDR2 SQIVND (reference sequence). The CDR3 region is CASSIQAALNTEAFF. CDR3 nucleotides: TGTGCCAGTAGTATTCAGGCAGCGTTGAACACTGAAGCTTTCTTT.

A note on this clonotype: The junction and the germline gene differ at one end; a read error may be behind it. This chain connects TRBV30 to TRBJ2-1, with a tentative D call TRBD2 (5 bases). The germline gives CDR1 GTSNPN, CDR2 SVGIG (reference sequence). The CDR3 totals 12 residues. The CDR3 sequence is CDWRAGYNEQFF. The CDR3 region has the DNA TGTGACTGGCGGGCGGGTTACAATGAGCAGTTCTTC. Variable domain in full (rest from reference TRBV30 and TRBJ2-1): SQTIHQWPATLVQPVGSPLSLECTVEGTSNPNLYWYRQAAGRGLQLLFYSVGIGQISSEVPQNLSASRPQDRQFILSSKKLLLSDSGFYLCDWRAGYNEQFFGPGTRLTVL.

A note on this clonotype: Given a much more abundant clone one base away, this may be a read error. The chain couples TRBV7-9 to TRBJ2-3; 11 nucleotides align to TRBD2. Trimming took 11 bases from V and 4 from J; bases not matched to a gene: 11. The CDR3 is made up of 15 amino acids. Germline values: CDR1 SEHNR, CDR2 FQNEAQ (reference sequence). CDR3 amino acids: CAVRLLAGESDTQYF. CDR3 nucleotide sequence: TGTGCCGTCCGCTTACTAGCGGGAGAGTCAGATACGCAGTATTTT.

This clonotype was picked up a small number of times. The CDR3 protein is CASSPYRELFF. The DNA for the CDR3 is TGTGCCAGTAGCCCTTATAGGGAGCTGTTTTTT. This sequence joins TRBV19 and TRBJ2-2; D uncertain. The CDR3 has 11 residues. Germline V gene lookup returns CDR1 LNHDA and CDR2 SQIVND (reference sequence). Trimming cost V 6 bases and J 9 bases, with 8 bases left between them. The full variable domain, its missing parts supplied by reference TRBV19 and TRBJ2-2, is DGGITQSPKYLFRKEGQNVTLSCEQNLNHDAMYWYRQDPGQGLRLIYYSQIVNDFQKGDIAEGYSVSREKKESFPLTVTSAQKNPTAFYLCASSPYRELFFGEGSRLTVL.

The V gene is TRBV7-9, the J gene TRBJ2-1; 10 bases line up with TRBD2. CDR1 is SEHNR and CDR2 is FQNEAQ in the germline V gene (reference sequence). This CDR3 is built from 17 residues. V lost 2 bases and J lost 2; bases outside the gene matches: 6. The CDR3 bases are TGTGCCAGCAGCTTAAAAACTAGCGGGACCCCCTACAATGAGCAGTTCTTC. Its protein is CASSLKTSGTPYNEQFF.

There are a few counts of this clonotype. The CDR3 does not close with the conserved phenylalanine or tryptophan, likely indicating a read error. CDR3 protein: CASSWRGGETQYL. DNA for the CDR3: TGCGCCAGCAGCTGGCGCGGGGGGGAGACCCAGTACCTC. This chain links TRBV5-1 with TRBJ2-5; 8 bases map to TRBD2. With V trimmed by 3 bases and J by 5 bases, 3 bases remained unmatched. There are 13 residues in the CDR3. The germline CDR1 and CDR2 sequences are SGHRS and YFSETQ.

The CDR3 sequence is CASSSGQGFHEQYF. The CDR3 region has the DNA TGTGCCAGCAGTTCGGGACAGGGGTTCCACGAGCAGTACTTC. The J gene is TRBJ2-7, the V gene TRBV6-5; TRBD1 aligns across 10 bases. The CDR3 runs to 14 residues. The ends lost 4 bases at V and 5 bases at J; junction bases unmatched: 5. Germline values: CDR1 MNHEY, CDR2 SVGAGI.

The rearrangement joins TRBV4-1 to TRBJ1-5; no definite D call. The CDR3 extends over 18 amino acids. Germline CDR1 is MGHRA and CDR2 is YSYEKL. Trimming left V 0 bases short and J 1 base short, with 16 bases between. CDR3 residues: CASSQDLTVYGSNQPQHF. CDR3 coding DNA: TGCGCCAGCAGCCAAGATTTGACGGTTTACGGAAGCAATCAGCCCCAGCATTTT.

This clonotype was detected many times. The rearrangement links TRBV12-3 or TRBV12-4 to TRBJ2-7, with TRBD2 identical over 11 bases. The CDR3 runs 15 residues. After removal of 5 bases from V and 0 bases from J, the junction contained 3 bases not matched to a gene. CDR3 in DNA: TGTGCCAGCAGTCCTAGCGGGGGGAACTCCTACGAGCAGTACTTC. Translating gives CASSPSGGNSYEQYF.

The V gene is TRBV6-1, the J gene TRBJ2-3, with TRBD2 identical over 10 bases. Germline V gene lookup returns CDR1 MNHNS and CDR2 SASEGT. CDR3 length: 17 amino acids. V lost 3 bases to trimming and J lost 2 bases; unmatched junction nucleotides: 8. The CDR3 coding sequence is TGTGCCAGCAGTGAGAATTTAGCGGGAGGTGACACAGATACGCAGTATTTT. Protein sequence: CASSENLAGGDTDTQYF.

This clonotype occurred a few times. The chain carries TRBV5-1 and TRBJ2-7; 7 bases agree with TRBD1. The V gene's germline CDR1 is SGHRS and CDR2 YFSETQ. The CDR3 totals 14 residues. The trim removed 4 bases at V and 3 bases at J, leaving 7 bases unmatched. The CDR3 DNA reads as TGCGCCAGCAGCGTCAGACAGGGAAACTACGAGCAGTACTTC. Translated, it gives CASSVRQGNYEQYF.

Ten or more counts support this clonotype. V and J are TRBV2 and TRBJ1-5, with D uncertain. Germline lookup yields CDR1 SNHLY and CDR2 FYNNEI. This CDR3 is 17 amino acids long. V was cut by 2 bases and J by 2 bases, with 16 bases left in between. CDR3: CASSERLGPVGNQPQHF. CDR3 sequence (DNA): TGTGCCAGCAGTGAACGTCTTGGCCCTGTGGGCAATCAGCCCCAGCATTTT.

The table lists this clonotype with many counts. The chain carries TRBV12-3 or TRBV12-4 and TRBJ2-7; 12 bases map to TRBD2. The ends lost 3 bases at V and 6 bases at J; junction bases unmatched: 3. The CDR3 has 14 residues. The CDR3 loop is CASSFGGLAGEQYF. The DNA for the CDR3 is TGTGCCAGCAGTTTCGGGGGACTAGCGGGCGAGCAGTACTTC.

At least ten counts were recorded for this clonotype. The CDR3 protein is CASSDPQRGVGTDTQYF. The CDR3 nucleotides are TGTGCCAGCAGTGACCCCCAGAGAGGGGTTGGCACAGATACGCAGTATTTT. This chain links TRBV2 with TRBJ2-3; D assignment may be TRBD1 or TRBD2 (5 bases each). The germline V and J ends were trimmed by 3 bases and 1 base, with 17 bases remaining between them. CDR3 length equals 17 residues. Germline V gene data show CDR1 as SNHLY and CDR2 as FYNNEI.

This clonotype has at least ten counts. The chain joins TRBV28 to TRBJ2-7; 13 bases fit TRBD2. With 4 bases clipped from V and 2 bases from J, the junction kept 14 bases outside the gene matches. The CDR3 is 19 residues long. CDR1 and CDR2 from the germline V gene are MDHEN and SYDVKM. The chain's CDR3 is CASSSVPGLAGIAPYEQYF. The CDR3 nucleotides are TGTGCCAGCAGTTCAGTCCCGGGACTAGCGGGAATTGCTCCCTACGAGCAGTACTTC. Complete variable domain (other parts from reference TRBV28 and TRBJ2-7): DVKVTQSSRYLVKRTGEKVFLECVQDMDHENMFWYRQDPGLGLRLIYFSYDVKMKEKGDIPEGYSVSREKKERFSLILESASTNQTSMYLCASSSVPGLAGIAPYEQYFGPGTRLTVT.

There are many counts of this clonotype. The rearrangement uses TRBV29-1 and TRBJ2-5, with no clear D. This CDR3 is built from 12 residues. V lost 7 bases to trimming and J lost 4 bases, with 13 bases between them. Germline lookup yields CDR1 SQVTM and CDR2 ANQGSEA. The CDR3 DNA is TGCAGCGGGGGAAGGGTTGGAGAGACCCAGTACTTC. Translated, it gives CSGGRVGETQYF. Variable domain in full (rest from reference TRBV29-1 and TRBJ2-5): SAVISQKPSRDICQRGTSLTIQCQVDSQVTMMFWYRQQPGQSLTLIATANQGSEATYESGFVIDKFPISRPNLTFSTLTVSNMSPEDSSIYLCSGGRVGETQYFGPGTRLLVL.

The chain has TRBV19 and TRBJ1-5; 11 bases are shared with TRBD1. Germline V gives CDR1 LNHDA, CDR2 SQIVND (reference sequence). V gave up 6 bases and J gave up 8 bases; unmatched junction bases: 9. This CDR3 comprises 15 residues. The CDR3 is CASRPRTGGREPQHF. For the CDR3, the DNA is TGTGCCAGTAGGCCCCGGACAGGGGGCAGGGAGCCCCAGCATTTT.

The V gene is TRBV29-1, the J gene TRBJ1-3, with D hard to call. This CDR3 contains 14 residues. Trimming took off 2 bases at V and 2 bases at J, with 10 bases between the two ends. Germline V CDR1 and CDR2: SQVTM, ANQGSEA. The CDR3 DNA follows: TGCAGCGTTGAACAGACCGGGGCTGGAAACACCATATATTTT. Residues: CSVEQTGAGNTIYF.

The chain has TRBV24-1 and TRBJ2-7, with D perhaps matching TRBD1 (5 bases). The CDR3 spans 12 residues. V shed 2 bases and J shed 5 bases, with 6 bases lying between them. Germline lookup yields CDR1 KGHDR and CDR2 SFDVKD. The CDR3 sequence: CATSDSGNEQYF. Written as DNA, the CDR3 is TGTGCCACCAGTGATTCAGGGAACGAGCAGTACTTC.

The genes are TRBV11-3 and TRBJ2-3, with a possible D match to TRBD2 (6 bases). Trimming removed 2 bases from V and 4 bases from J, with 22 bases in between. Germline V gene sequence: CDR1 SGHNT, CDR2 YENEEA. CDR3 length: 18 residues. CDR3 DNA: TGTGCCAGCAGCTTATATGGCGGGATAGTATATGGTGCAGATACGCAGTATTTT. As protein: CASSLYGGIVYGADTQYF.

This clonotype has more than one count but fewer than ten. The V gene is TRBV30, the J gene TRBJ2-5; D may match TRBD1 or TRBD2 (6 bases each). The CDR3 runs 13 residues. Germline V CDR1 and CDR2: GTSNPN, SVGIG (reference sequence). The V end lost 4 bases, the J end lost 0 bases, and 9 bases lay between the germline ends. The chain's CDR3 is CAWIGGNQETQYF. DNA for the CDR3: TGTGCCTGGATAGGGGGGAACCAAGAGACCCAGTACTTC.

The chain recombines TRBV19 with TRBJ2-7; TRBD2 is a possible D gene (5 bases). Trimming took off 9 bases at V and 1 base at J, with 13 bases between the two ends. Germline V gives CDR1 LNHDA, CDR2 SQIVND (reference sequence). This CDR3 is 13 amino acids long. CDR3 sequence: CASAGGLSYEQYF. The CDR3 DNA reads TGTGCCAGCGCAGGCGGACTTTCCTACGAGCAGTACTTC.

This clonotype was found a few times. In DNA, the CDR3 is TGCAGTGCTGACCCTGGGGGGCTAATACCCAATGAGCAGTTCTTC. This gives the protein CSADPGGLIPNEQFF. V and J are TRBV20-1 and TRBJ2-1; D assignment may be TRBD1 or TRBD2 (6 bases each). Per germline, CDR1 DFQATT and CDR2 SNEGSKA (reference sequence). The germline V and J ends were trimmed by 5 bases and 6 bases, with 20 bases remaining between them. This CDR3 comprises 15 residues.

The J gene is TRBJ2-2, the V gene TRBV18, with unresolved D. This CDR3 has 15 amino acids. The V end lost 0 bases, the J end lost 3 bases, and 8 bases lay between the germline ends. The germline V gene has CDR1 KGHSH and CDR2 LQKENI. The CDR3 nucleotides read TGTGCCAGCTCACCACCGGGATGGGACACCGGGGAGCTGTTTTTT. The encoded protein is CASSPPGWDTGELFF.

The sample holds many counts of this clonotype. The rearrangement uses TRBV28 and TRBJ2-2; either TRBD1 or TRBD2 may supply D (5 bases each). The germline V gene encodes CDR1 MDHEN and CDR2 SYDVKM. Between the trimmed V and J ends, which lost 8 bases and 4 bases, there was a span of 14 bases. The CDR3 is made up of 14 amino acids. The CDR3 DNA sequence: TGTGCCAGCGGAACCGGGGCCGGCACCGGGGAGCTGTTTTTT. This codes for CASGTGAGTGELFF.

This clonotype was detected only a few times. The genes are TRBV3-1 and TRBJ2-7, with 9 bases lining up with TRBD2. Germline lookup yields CDR1 LGHDT and CDR2 YNNKEL (reference sequence). CDR3 length: 14 residues. V was clipped by 1 base and J by 7 bases; unmatched bases: 5. CDR3: CASSQGAGGGEQYF. Here the CDR3 DNA reads TGTGCCAGCAGCCAAGGAGCGGGAGGTGGGGAGCAGTACTTC.